The 8 T cell receptor beta chains presented below share a single source sample, sequenced in a study of shared clonotypes between healthy human individuals. The repertoire was sequenced with immunoSEQ multiplex PCR; TCRdb's copy has only in-frame clones and lacks some. The table records millions of clones, around 93% of them present only once. The naive CD8 subset, CD45RO-negative cells positively selected for CCR7, excluded terminally differentiated effector memory CD45RA+ cells. Specimen: naive CD8+ T cells from PBMCs. These receptors all come from a man aged 18-30 years in good health. Some clones in this sample may be carry-over from other donors' samples.

V gene TRBV4-3 combines with J gene TRBJ2-3; no clear D. The V and J ends lost 1 base and 2 bases respectively, with 7 bases between them. The CDR3 has 14 amino acids. Germline CDR1 LGHNA, CDR2 YSLEER. CDR3 sequence (DNA): TGCGCCAGCAGCCAAGGGCAGGTCACAGATACGCAGTATTTT. Encoded protein: CASSQGQVTDTQYF.

The gene calls are TRBV2 and TRBJ1-4; perhaps TRBD1 as D (5 bases). V shed 7 bases and J shed 5 bases, with 17 bases lying between them. The CDR3 contains 15 residues. The germline gives CDR1 SNHLY, CDR2 FYNNEI. This CDR3 reads CASNPTGTDNEKLFF. For the CDR3, the DNA is TGTGCCAGCAACCCAACCGGGACGGACAATGAAAAACTGTTTTTT.

The chain carries TRBV27 and TRBJ2-3; D is ambiguous. This CDR3 comprises 12 residues. V shed 7 bases and J shed 4 bases, with 9 bases lying between them. From germline, CDR1 is MNHEY and CDR2 SMNVEV (reference sequence). CDR3 amino acids: CASTPRSDTQYF. CDR3 sequence (DNA): TGTGCCAGCACCCCGAGGTCAGATACGCAGTATTTT.

Details on this clone: At the DNA level, this CDR3 is encoded by other sequences in the same sample as well. The chain recombines TRBV10-2 with TRBJ2-1; no clear D gene. V was trimmed by 3 bases and J by 9 bases, leaving 3 bases between them. Looked up from germline, CDR1 is WSHSY and CDR2 is SAAADI. The CDR3 has 10 amino acids. The CDR3 region is CASSDGEQFF. CDR3 nucleotide sequence: TGCGCCAGCAGTGATGGTGAGCAGTTCTTC.

This clone was counted a few times. The chain combines TRBV15 with TRBJ2-3; 8 nucleotides match TRBD1. Germline-derived CDR1 and CDR2 are LNHNV and YYDKDF (reference sequence). The CDR3 extends over 17 amino acids. Trimming at V came to 5 bases and at J to 3 bases, leaving 13 bases not matched to a gene. The CDR3 is CATSPPSRGLKTDTQYF. CDR3 bases: TGTGCCACCAGCCCACCTTCCAGGGGGCTAAAGACAGATACGCAGTATTTT.

The gene calls are TRBV9 and TRBJ2-7, with 8 nucleotides matching TRBD2. The CDR3 runs 14 residues. CDR1 and CDR2 from the germline V gene are SGDLS and YYNGEE. With V trimmed by 2 bases and J by 2 bases, 3 bases remained unmatched. Here the CDR3 DNA reads TGTGCCAGCAGCGTGACTAGCGCTACCTACGAGCAGTACTTC. It translates to CASSVTSATYEQYF.

Many counts were recorded for this clone. The chain couples TRBV9 to TRBJ1-1; the D gene is possibly TRBD1 (5 bases). CDR1 is SGDLS, CDR2 YYNGEE, per germline. This CDR3 comprises 14 residues. V was pared by 4 bases and J by 6 bases, with 16 bases between. CDR3 bases: TGTGCCAGCAGCACCACCGAGGGGCTGTCTGAAGCTTTCTTT. This translates into CASSTTEGLSEAFF.

The V call is TRBV5-4, the J call TRBJ1-2, with TRBD1 matching over 8 bases. V was clipped by 2 bases and J by 1 base; unmatched bases: 10. From germline, CDR1 is SGHNT and CDR2 YYREEE (reference sequence). The CDR3 spans 17 residues. CDR3 amino acids: CASSLQGGSLFNYGYTF. CDR3 DNA: TGTGCCAGCAGCTTACAGGGGGGCTCCCTATTTAACTATGGCTACACCTTC.